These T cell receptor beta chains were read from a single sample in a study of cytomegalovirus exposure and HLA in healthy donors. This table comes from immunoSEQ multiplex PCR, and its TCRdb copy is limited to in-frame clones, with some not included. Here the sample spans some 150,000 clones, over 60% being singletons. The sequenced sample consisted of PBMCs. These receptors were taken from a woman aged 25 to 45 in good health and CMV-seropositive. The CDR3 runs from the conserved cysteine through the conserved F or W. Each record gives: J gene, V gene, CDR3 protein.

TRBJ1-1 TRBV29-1 CSVPGGNTEAFF
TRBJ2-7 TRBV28 CASSTGLREQYF
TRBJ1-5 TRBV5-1 CASSFTGEEQPQHF
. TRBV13 CASSLGQGFYEQYF
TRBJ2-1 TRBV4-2 CASSPAGDDSYNEQFF
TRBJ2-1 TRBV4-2 CASSQQGSYNEQFF
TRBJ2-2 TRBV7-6 CASARGSNTGELFF
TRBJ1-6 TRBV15 CATSRGKGAVYNSPLHF
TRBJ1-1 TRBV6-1 CASSGGSTGITEAFF
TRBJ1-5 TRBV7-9 CASSLSGGSNQPQHF
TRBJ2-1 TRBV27 CASSYAGSGYNEQFF
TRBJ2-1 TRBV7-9 CASPTGPAGDSVDEQFF
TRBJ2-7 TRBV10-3 CAISEYRTSGSYEQYF
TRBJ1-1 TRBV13 CASSLGLNTEAFF
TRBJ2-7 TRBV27 CASSFIGQGGLGREQYF
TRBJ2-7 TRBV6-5 CASSNRGQQYF
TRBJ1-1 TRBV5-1 CASSLGVGQMNTEAFF
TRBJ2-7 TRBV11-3 CASSLVGSYEQYF
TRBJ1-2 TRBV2 CASSVDRNYGYTF
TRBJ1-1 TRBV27 CASSLSQGRWTEAFF
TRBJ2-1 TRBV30 CAWSLMTYNEQFF
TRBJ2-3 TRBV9 CASSVVPGTDTQYF
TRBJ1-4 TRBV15 CATSGGANEKLFF
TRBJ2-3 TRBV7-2 CASSLTIERVDTQYF
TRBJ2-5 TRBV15 CATSRDRGLEGYF
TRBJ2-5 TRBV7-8 CASSLARGLHRWETQYF
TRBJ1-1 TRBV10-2 CASSPTPRQGTEAFF
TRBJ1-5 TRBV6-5 CASRPDGNSNQPQHF
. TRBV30 CASLSWTSGSSYNEQFF
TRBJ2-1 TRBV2 CASRDSTGGGGNEQFF
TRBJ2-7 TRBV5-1 CASRERETYEQYF
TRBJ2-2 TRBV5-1 CATRQGDTGELFF
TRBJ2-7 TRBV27 CASSWTGDEQYF
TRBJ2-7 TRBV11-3 CASSILAGGPSYEQYF
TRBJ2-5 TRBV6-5 CASGGYQETQYF
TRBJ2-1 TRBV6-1 CASSVHSPNNEQFF
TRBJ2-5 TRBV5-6 CASSFGVQETQYF
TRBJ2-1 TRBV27 CASTSLTGGPYNEQFF
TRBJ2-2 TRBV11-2 CASSLEGGHTGELFF
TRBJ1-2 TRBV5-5 CASSAGTGGYTF
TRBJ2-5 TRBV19 CARTDPTGETQYF
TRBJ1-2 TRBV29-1 CSVGGGTNYGYTF
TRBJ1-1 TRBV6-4 CASSDSGGPAFF
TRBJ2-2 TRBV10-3 CASDQGGNTGELFF
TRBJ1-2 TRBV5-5 CASSSSLTGANYGYTF
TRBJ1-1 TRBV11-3 CASSAGQGANTEAFF